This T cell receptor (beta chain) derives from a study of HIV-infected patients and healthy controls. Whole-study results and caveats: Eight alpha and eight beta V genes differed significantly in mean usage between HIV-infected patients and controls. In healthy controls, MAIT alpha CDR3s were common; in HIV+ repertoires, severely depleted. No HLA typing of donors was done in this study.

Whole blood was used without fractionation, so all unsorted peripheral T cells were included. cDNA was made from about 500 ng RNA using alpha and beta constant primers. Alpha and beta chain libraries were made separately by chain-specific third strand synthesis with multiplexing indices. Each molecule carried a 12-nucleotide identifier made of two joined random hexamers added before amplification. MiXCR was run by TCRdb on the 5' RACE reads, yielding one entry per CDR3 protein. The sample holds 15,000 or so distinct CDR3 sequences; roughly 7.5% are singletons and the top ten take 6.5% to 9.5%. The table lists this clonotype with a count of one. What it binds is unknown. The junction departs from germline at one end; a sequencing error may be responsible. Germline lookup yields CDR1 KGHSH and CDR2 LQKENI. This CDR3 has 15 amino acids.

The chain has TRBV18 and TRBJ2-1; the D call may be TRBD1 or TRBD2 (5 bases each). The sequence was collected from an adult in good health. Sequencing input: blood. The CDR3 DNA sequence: TGTGCCAGCTCACCTAACCGGGACCCCATCGATGAGCATTTCTTC. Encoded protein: CASSPNRDPIDEHFF.